This is a list of T cell receptor beta chains from one sample in a study of control samples from healthy donors and cancer patients. Data came from immunoSEQ multiplex PCR; TCRdb stores just in-frame clones and leaves some out. The sample holds approximately 150,000 clones, 75% to 95% seen once. The sequenced material came from blood. These receptors were collected from a young man in good health. The CDR3 runs from the conserved cysteine through the conserved F or W.

J | V | CDR3
TRBJ2-7 | TRBV2 | CASSVSSYEQYF
TRBJ1-2 | TRBV5-8 | CASSWGGDYGYTF
TRBJ2-7 | TRBV6-4 | CASSMKGGLHYEQYF
TRBJ1-4 | TRBV4-1 | CASSQDVGGNEKLFF
TRBJ2-3 | TRBV7-9 | CASSLAQTAPYTDTQYF
TRBJ2-2 | TRBV28 | CASSYPTQGGVGELFF
TRBJ1-2 | TRBV19 | CASSMEVRAIRGYTF
TRBJ1-1 | TRBV7-7 | CASSHRLGQGPYTEAFF
TRBJ1-3 | TRBV18 | CASSPKQPGAGNTIYF
TRBJ1-2 | TRBV11-2 | CASSLGVGSHNYGYTF
TRBJ1-1 | TRBV28 | CASNPLGAEAFF
TRBJ2-7 | TRBV27 | CASSLSGGALYEQYF
TRBJ1-2 | TRBV5-6 | CASSLNGLYGYTF
TRBJ1-3 | TRBV6-4 | CASSDSRDRVFGNTIYF
TRBJ1-1 | TRBV12-3/TRBV12-4 | CASSWGPGDEAFF
TRBJ1-2 | TRBV3-1/TRBV3-2 | CASSQDRGSYGYTF
TRBJ2-1 | TRBV5-1 | CASSGTSGGAHDNEQFF
TRBJ1-5 | TRBV30 | CAWSVGGPNQPQHF
TRBJ1-2 | TRBV5-1 | CASSLGSTGIYDYTF
TRBJ2-2 | TRBV1 | CTSSQRRGANTGELFF
TRBJ2-3 | TRBV27 | CASSISGGAASTQYF
TRBJ1-1 | TRBV9 | CASSVGTGNTEAFF
TRBJ1-4 | TRBV29-1 | CSVATGPMNEKLFF
TRBJ1-1 | TRBV7-2 | CASSPWDTEAFF
TRBJ2-3 | TRBV23-1 | CASSLGQYF
TRBJ2-1 | TRBV5-1 | CASSQGQGPPPFF